This TCR beta chain was sequenced for a study of T cell repertoires in MIS-A myocarditis. This clone has only a few counts. Clones were sequenced by immunoSEQ multiplex PCR, and TCRdb holds only the in-frame ones, with some missing. Of about 15,000 clones in the sample, 74% were seen once. After removal of 7 bases from V and 5 bases from J, the junction contained 12 bases not matched to a gene. Germline V gene lookup returns CDR1 LNHDA and CDR2 SQIVND (reference sequence). The CDR3 spans 16 residues. Specimen: left ventricle heart tissue obtained at autopsy. J is TRBJ2-3 and V is TRBV19; 10 positions agree with TRBD2. This TCR was sampled from a man younger than 30 with fulminant myocarditis from multisystem inflammatory syndrome in adults (MIS-A) after COVID-19. Here the CDR3 DNA reads TGTGCCAGTACACCCCGAGCGGGGGGGCACGGAGATACGCAGTATTTT. Translated: CASTPRAGGHGDTQYF. Full variable domain (missing parts from reference TRBV19 and TRBJ2-3): DGGITQSPKYLFRKEGQNVTLSCEQNLNHDAMYWYRQDPGQGLRLIYYSQIVNDFQKGDIAEGYSVSREKKESFPLTVTSAQKNPTAFYLCASTPRAGGHGDTQYFGPGTRLTVL.